Many counts were recorded for the clone carrying this TCR beta chain. The antigen remains unidentified. Included in the TCR beta cDNA libraries were unique molecular identifiers. TCRdb reanalysed the PCR reads using MiXCR and keeps one entry per CDR3 protein. The sample includes about half a million distinct CDR3 sequences, 30% to 40% of them seen just once. These data come from a study of post-analysis software for immune sequencing data. Turning to the study itself: Relapsing-remitting, secondary progressive and progressive-relapsing multiple sclerosis were all included among the disease courses. Findings and limits, study-wide: Samples from one preparation batch, clustered by F measure, grouped strongly together. Five or six TRBV segments, TRBV5-6, TRBV5-1 and TRBV20-1 among them, were found more frequent in patients than controls. Comparison with controls showed significantly lower normalized Chao1 diversity in multiple sclerosis patients.

CDR1 and CDR2 from the germline V gene are MNHEY and SVGAGI. V lost 6 bases to trimming and J lost 1 base, with 7 bases between them. The CDR3 consists of 13 residues. The chain links TRBV6-5 to TRBJ2-1; no clear D. The sequence was collected from a girl under 18 with multiple sclerosis. The sequenced sample was blood. CDR3 loop: CASSQSSYNEQFF. The CDR3, as DNA: TGTGCCAGCAGCCAAAGTTCCTACAATGAGCAGTTCTTC.